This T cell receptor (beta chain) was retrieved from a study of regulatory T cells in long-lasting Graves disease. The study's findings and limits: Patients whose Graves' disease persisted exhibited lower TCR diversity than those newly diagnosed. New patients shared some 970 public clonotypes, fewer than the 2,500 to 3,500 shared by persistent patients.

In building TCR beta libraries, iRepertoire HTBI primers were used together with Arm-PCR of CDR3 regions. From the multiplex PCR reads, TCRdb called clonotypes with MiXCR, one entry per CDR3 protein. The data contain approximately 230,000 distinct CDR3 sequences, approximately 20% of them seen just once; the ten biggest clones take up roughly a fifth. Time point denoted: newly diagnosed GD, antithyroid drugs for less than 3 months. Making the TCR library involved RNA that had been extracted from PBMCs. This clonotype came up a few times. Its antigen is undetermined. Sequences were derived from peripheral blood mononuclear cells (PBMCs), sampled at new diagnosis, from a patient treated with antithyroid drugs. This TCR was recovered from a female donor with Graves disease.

The CDR3 sequence is CASSLQLAHEQYF. CDR3 nucleotides: TGTGCCAGCAGCTTGCAACTAGCACACGAGCAGTACTTC. This sequence joins TRBV5-4 and TRBJ2-7; TRBD2 might be the D (6 bases). The CDR3 consists of 13 residues. V was pared by 1 base and J by 5 bases, with 10 bases between. Germline CDR1 reads SGHNT; CDR2 reads YYREEE (reference sequence).